This T cell receptor (beta chain) is from a study of cytomegalovirus exposure and HLA in healthy donors (dated by TCRdb to the late 2010s). Study-wide context: According to an earlier analysis of a few hundred of the donors, 200 million or so T cells yielded 117 million unique TCR beta sequences and roughly 280 Gb of sequence data. An early release covering roughly 600 HLA-typed donors comprised about 300 gigabases of sequencing data and around 80 million unique TCR sequences. The genetic ancestry cluster associated with self-reported Caucasian donors included about four fifths of the roughly 400 genotyped donors. The study was designed to test whether signatures of past pathogen exposure could be identified by cataloging public T cell receptors. The study profiled the T cell repertoires of 666 subjects by immunosequencing and related them to cytomegalovirus serostatus. Besides the first cohort of around 670 subjects, a separate validation cohort made up of about 120 different subjects was used. High-throughput TCR immunosequencing, statistical association of individual TCRs with disease status, and machine learning were combined to predict cytomegalovirus infection status. In a later analysis, previously published TCR beta repertoires from 670 or so donors were re-analyzed and high-resolution HLA genotyping was added so that TCR occurrence patterns could be studied. Rather than drawing on any new phenotypic data, the later analysis identified candidate immune exposures from TCR beta sequences and the way those sequences occurred across donors. In an earlier analysis of over 550 of the donors, high-throughput TCR beta sequencing was used to judge whether each TCR beta V gene segment behaved as functional or pseudogenic. Donor age, sex, ethnicity and CMV serostatus were compiled alongside the repertoire data. A later genetic analysis took genome-wide SNP genotypes for about three fifths of the 666 donors and used that subset as a discovery cohort. All discovery cohort repertoires had been generated on a single sequencing platform. HLA typing included class I and class II loci at four-digit resolution. The number of donors typed differed by locus, with roughly 620-630 for A, B, C, DRB1 and DQB1, around 560 for DQA1, about 610 for DPA1, and 400 to 490 for DPB1. Five DR-DQ haplotypes were treated as single units for association and clustering because of strong linkage in the cohort. On average, around 240,000 unique TCR beta nucleotide sequences were sequenced per donor among several hundred genotyped donors of the cohort, with approximately 18% of those sequences being non-productive. Points the paper makes about the study in general: Some IMGT-functional V segments, including TRBV6-2 and TRBV6-3, could not be distinguished by the 87-base-pair reads and were therefore excluded. An earlier analysis of approximately 500 of the donors showed that most TCR beta V segments appeared in productive rearrangements either about 87% or about 30% of the time, which broadly matched IMGT annotations. Correlated functional status among segregating V segments might be attributable to linkage disequilibrium, but an unknown experimental factor could not be ruled out. Assigning TCR associations to individual alleles was difficult when HLA alleles, especially DR and DQ, strongly co-occurred. According to a later analysis, TCR association rates differed among HLA loci, with DRB1 alleles showing the most associated TCRs and HLA-C alleles showing the fewest. At a false discovery rate of 0.05, a later analysis linked around 17,000 TCR beta sequences to specific HLA alleles. In a later analysis, HLA-associated TCR beta chains showed more clonal expansion and lower generation probabilities than non-associated chains that were equally common. CMV serostatus was the only immune exposure information available for the cohort. Cytomegalovirus status was reported to be diagnosed by the classifier with high specificity and sensitivity in both the original and validation cohorts. Only TCR beta chains were sequenced in this cohort, and the absence of alpha or paired-chain data limited detectable features. In vitro tests confirmed that a few of the cytomegalovirus-associated TCR beta chains recognize cytomegalovirus antigens. A later analysis reported that several top co-occurrence clusters appeared linked to parvovirus B19, influenza, CMV and Epstein-Barr virus. The authors suggested that the approach could potentially be generalized to other disease states and immunological phenotypes. While some public TCRs were present in many individuals, most TCR sequences turned up only very rarely across donors. A further reported finding was that TCR beta sequences accurately predicted the HLA-A and HLA-B alleles for most subjects in the first cohort. The study listed 150 to 200 TCR beta chains as associated with cytomegalovirus. A cluster of highly shared sequence variants was judged likely to be a technical artifact of the sequencing pipeline. Because counts were too low, 15 to 20 rarely observed V segments, including chromosome 9 orphons, were excluded from the earlier analysis of a few hundred of the donors. In a later genetic analysis, a missense DCLRE1C variant was associated with V-gene and J-gene trimming of TCR beta chains, and the association was replicated in an independent cohort. Because HLA typing was unavailable for some donors at each locus, only the typed subset was used in association tests. Most CMV-associated TCR beta chains appeared to be HLA-restricted in a later analysis, and the HLA associations seemed to be driven largely by CMV exposure. In a later genetic analysis, fewer N-insertions in productive TCRs were reported among donors in an Asian-associated ancestry cluster than the approximately 630-donor mean. Roughly uniform sequencing depth across donors was assumed in presence/absence analyses, although this assumption may not hold.

The cohort consisted of some 730 healthy bone marrow donors. At the time of sampling, every cohort member was nominally healthy, though immune exposures that went unrecorded were likely present. The donor was CMV seropositive and was included in the group of 250 to 300 seropositive cohort members. A peripheral blood sample was collected from each donor, and TCR beta sequencing was performed on peripheral blood mononuclear cells. The Qiagen DNeasy Blood Extraction Kit was used to extract genomic DNA from the blood cell samples. A few counts support this clone. What this receptor recognizes is not known. No much larger clonotype is one base removed from it; base qualities were not supplied. Libraries were constructed by the immunoSEQ multiplex PCR assay. The multiplex PCR relied on a mix of 60 forward primers for TCR Vbeta segments and 13 reverse primers for TCR Jbeta segments. A multiplex PCR assay on genomic DNA amplified the CDR3 region of rearranged TCR beta genes. On the Illumina HiSeq System, the amplified TCR beta libraries were sequenced as 87-base-pair reads. As for the authors' bioinformatics: In a later analysis, 80 million or so unique TCR beta chains were counted across the 500 to 850 repertoires, and approximately 11 million of these chains were shared by at least two donors. A nearest-neighbor algorithm error-corrected the raw reads and collapsed the reads into unique sequences, merging closely related sequences to remove PCR and sequencing errors. To assign V, D and J gene segments, CDR3 sequences were aligned to IMGT reference sequences. For a sequence to be retained, at least a six-nucleotide match to both a V gene segment and a J gene segment was required. A rearrangement counted as productive if the CDR3 had no stop codons and remained in frame with V and J, and every other rearrangement counted as non-productive. Following IMGT convention, CDR3 was defined as the stretch from the second conserved V-encoded cysteine to the conserved J-encoded phenylalanine. The earlier analysis of a few hundred of the donors excluded any sequence lacking an unambiguous match to a single V gene segment. An earlier analysis of 587 of the donors called V segments functional above 56.7% productive rearrangements and segregating when the between-donor standard deviation exceeded 5%. To diagnose cytomegalovirus status from the catalog of TCR beta chain sequences, a statistical classification framework was built. V and J gene assignment, in a later analysis, came from comparing TCR nucleotide sequences with IMGT/GENE-DB human TR gene sequences. A later analysis assigned CDR3 sequences and most-parsimonious VDJ recombination scenarios with the TCRdist pipeline. In a later analysis, each TCR beta chain was defined by its CDR3 amino acid sequence together with its V-gene family, and reads without a unique V-gene family were excluded. As a way to deal with suspected cross-contamination and a sequencing artifact, a later analysis dropped hundreds of nucleotide sequences that were highly shared and had low generation probability. For each public chain, a later analysis derived a clonal expansion index from normalized ranks of inferred template counts within each repertoire. In a later analysis, generation probabilities were computed using a VDJ recombination model fitted to out-of-frame rearrangements, and the results were checked against IGoR. In a later analysis, TCR-TCR, TCR-HLA and TCR-CMV co-occurrence was scored with hypergeometric tests, and a repertoire-size bias correction was applied to TCR pairs. False discovery rates were estimated in a later analysis by permuting HLA or CMV assignments 20 times. In a later analysis, co-occurring TCRs were grouped with DBSCAN, and TCRdist sequence similarity was added when clustering was performed within HLA-allele-positive subsets. Co-occurrence clustering excluded repertoires with fewer than 30,000 or more than 120,000 public chains, plus five with anomalous nucleotide sharing. The source is immuneACCESS, and TCRdb retained only in-frame sequences with V and J called. Part of the clones is not carried over; for the studies checked, unresolved V genes explain less than half of this, and the remainder is unexplained. The DNA was the basis for D and trimming; V, J and clone size are from that table. The sample contains about 98,000 clones, around 75% of them found a single time. The ten biggest clones cover around 9.9% of the sample.

Trimming at the junction amounts to 3 bases on V and 8 bases on J, and the germline ends lie 20 bases apart. The germline V gene (reference sequence) sets CDR1 to GTSNPN and CDR2 to SVGIG. The CDR3, from cysteine to phenylalanine, totals 15 residues. Just CDR3 DNA is preserved here, 45 bases in frame from base 1. The specimen sequenced was PBMCs. The TCR sequence derives from a man aged 18 to 30 in good health and CMV-seropositive. This chain is built from TRBV30 and TRBJ2-4; TRBD1 is a possible D gene, resting on 6 matching bases. CDR3 loop: CAWSDSGWTADIQYF. The bases are TGTGCCTGGAGCGACTCTGGGTGGACAGCGGACATTCAGTACTTC. Here the CDR3 is joined to the reference TRBV30 and TRBJ2-4 genes, and the full variable domain is: SQTIHQWPATLVQPVGSPLSLECTVEGTSNPNLYWYRQAAGRGLQLLFYSVGIGQISSEVPQNLSASRPQDRQFILSSKKLLLSDSGFYLCAWSDSGWTADIQYFGAGTRLSVL.